This T cell receptor beta chain was captured in a study of long-term antiretroviral therapy in people with HIV. Points from the study as a whole: Transplant-donor-level diversity was not reached after ART, though diversity increased.

A remark on this clone: What it binds is unknown.

The samples, holding roughly 0.9-10 million cryopreserved PBMC, were thawed before DNA extraction was carried out. Investigators performed immunoSEQ version v3.0 at survey level. The assay was immunoSEQ multiplex PCR, and TCRdb's table has in-frame clones only and misses some. The sample contains over 35,000 clones, roughly 80% of which appear only once. J lost 9 bases, V lost 4 bases, and 11 bases had no gene match. This CDR3 is built from 15 residues. CDR1 is SGHRS, CDR2 YFSETQ, per germline. This TCR derives from a young man with HIV. This sequence joins TRBV5-1 and TRBJ2-1; 9 bases match TRBD2. Specimen: unsorted PBMCs, collected 3.4 years after starting antiretroviral therapy. CDR3 bases: TGCGCCAGCAGCCCTTCTAGCGGGGAGATCGGTGAGCAGTTCTTC. Residues: CASSPSSGEIGEQFF.